This TCR beta chain was sequenced during a study of cytomegalovirus exposure and HLA in healthy donors (TCRdb year 2017). For the wider study: An earlier analysis of roughly 610 of the donors reported about 300 Gb of sequence data and 117 million unique TCR beta sequences obtained from around 180 million T cells. A later genetic analysis took genome-wide SNP genotypes for about 55% of the 666 donors and used that subset as a discovery cohort. The study combined high-throughput TCR immunosequencing, statistical association of individual TCRs with disease status, and machine learning to predict cytomegalovirus infection status. Besides the first cohort of roughly 640 subjects, a separate validation cohort made up of over 95 different subjects was used. Of the roughly 420 genotyped donors, roughly 80% were placed in the genetic ancestry cluster associated with self-reported Caucasian donors. Using immunosequencing, the study profiled T cell repertoires from about 650 subjects and related those repertoires to cytomegalovirus serostatus. Typing coverage varied by locus: roughly 620-630 donors for A, B, C, DRB1 and DQB1; more than 500 for DQA1; approximately 610 for DPA1; approximately 470 for DPB1. Roughly 5 DR-DQ haplotypes were handled as single units for association and clustering because linkage in the cohort was strong. The aim of the study was to test whether cataloging public T cell receptors could identify signatures of past pathogen exposure. All discovery cohort repertoires had been generated on a single sequencing platform. Donor age, sex, ethnicity and CMV serostatus were compiled together with the repertoire data. The later analysis used no new phenotypic data to find candidate immune exposures, relying instead on TCR beta sequences and their occurrence across donors. On average, roughly 250,000 unique TCR beta nucleotide sequences were sequenced per donor among about 400 genotyped donors of the cohort, with roughly 20% of those sequences being non-productive. To study patterns of TCR occurrence, a later analysis re-analyzed previously published TCR beta repertoires from hundreds of donors and added high-resolution HLA genotyping. Both class I and class II loci were covered by HLA typing, at four-digit resolution. Approximately 310 gigabases of sequencing data and approximately 93 million unique TCR sequences were included in an early release covering around 650 HLA-typed donors. To decide whether each TCR beta V gene segment behaved as functional or pseudogenic, an earlier analysis of over 500 of the donors relied on high-throughput TCR beta sequencing. Summary of the overall study and its limitations: In a later analysis, HLA-associated TCR beta chains showed more clonal expansion and lower generation probabilities than non-associated chains that were equally common. A few of the identified cytomegalovirus-associated TCR beta chains were confirmed in vitro to be specific for cytomegalovirus antigens. In a later analysis, several top co-occurrence clusters were reported to appear linked to parvovirus B19, influenza, CMV and Epstein-Barr virus. In a later analysis, most CMV-associated TCR beta chains were found to appear HLA-restricted, with HLA associations seemingly driven largely by CMV exposure. Sequencing depth was assumed to be roughly uniform across donors in the presence/absence analyses, though that assumption may not hold. An earlier analysis of approximately 600 of the donors showed that most TCR beta V segments appeared in productive rearrangements either about 87% or about 30% of the time, which broadly matched IMGT annotations. Compared with the roughly 670-donor mean, donors in an Asian-associated ancestry cluster had fewer N-insertions in productive TCRs, according to a later genetic analysis. A later genetic analysis associated a missense DCLRE1C variant with V-gene and J-gene trimming of TCR beta chains, and an independent cohort replicated the association. Correlated functional status among segregating V segments might reflect linkage disequilibrium, but an unknown experimental factor could not be ruled out. According to the authors, the approach could potentially be generalized to other disease states and immunological phenotypes. A further reported finding was that TCR beta sequences accurately predicted the HLA-A and HLA-B alleles for most subjects in the first cohort. When HLA alleles, especially DR and DQ, strongly co-occurred, attributing TCR associations to individual alleles was difficult. Because HLA typing was missing for some donors at each locus, association tests included only the typed subset. Over 15 rarely observed V segments, including chromosome 9 orphons, were excluded from the earlier analysis of approximately 600 of the donors because counts were too low. Most TCR sequences were observed very rarely across donors, whereas some public TCRs were present in many individuals. The classifier was reported to diagnose cytomegalovirus status with high specificity and sensitivity in both the original and validation cohorts. In the study, around 150 TCR beta chains were listed as associated with cytomegalovirus. At a false discovery rate of 0.05, a later analysis linked 15,000 to 20,000 TCR beta sequences to specific HLA alleles. Immune exposure information for the cohort was limited to CMV serostatus. A cluster of highly shared sequence variants was judged likely to represent a technical artifact of the sequencing pipeline. The cohort was sequenced for TCR beta chains only, and without alpha or paired-chain data the features that could be detected were limited. According to a later analysis, TCR association rates differed among HLA loci, with DRB1 alleles showing the most associated TCRs and HLA-C alleles showing the fewest.

Libraries were made using the immunoSEQ multiplex PCR assay. For the multiplex PCR, a mixture combining 60 forward primers for TCR Vbeta segments and 13 reverse primers for TCR Jbeta segments was used. A multiplex PCR assay on genomic DNA amplified the CDR3 region of rearranged TCR beta genes. Amplified TCR beta libraries were sequenced as 87-base-pair reads on the Illumina HiSeq System. The study's processing was this. A later analysis counted about 76 million unique TCR beta chains across the 650 to 800 repertoires, and some 12 million of these chains were shared by at least two donors. To remove PCR and sequencing errors, raw reads were error-corrected and collapsed into unique sequences using a nearest-neighbor algorithm that merged closely related sequences. V, D and J gene segments were assigned by aligning CDR3 sequences to IMGT reference sequences. For a sequence to be retained, a match of at least six nucleotides to both a V gene segment and a J gene segment was required. Rearrangements were called productive when the CDR3 lacked stop codons and stayed in frame with V and J; all others were non-productive. CDR3 was defined by IMGT convention, running from the second conserved V-encoded cysteine to the conserved J-encoded phenylalanine. In an earlier analysis of approximately 590 of the donors, sequences lacking an unambiguous match to a single V gene segment were excluded. In an earlier analysis of 500 to 750 of the donors, V segments were called functional above 56.7% productive rearrangements and were called segregating when the between-donor standard deviation exceeded 5%. A statistical classification framework was built to diagnose cytomegalovirus status from the catalog of TCR beta chain sequences. A later analysis assigned V and J genes by comparing TCR nucleotide sequences with IMGT/GENE-DB human TR gene sequences. In a later analysis, CDR3 sequences and most-parsimonious VDJ recombination scenarios were assigned using the TCRdist pipeline. In a later analysis, each TCR beta chain was defined by its CDR3 amino acid sequence together with its V-gene family, and reads without a unique V-gene family were excluded. To address suspected cross-contamination and a sequencing artifact, a later analysis removed a few hundred highly shared, low-generation-probability nucleotide sequences. A later analysis calculated a clonal expansion index for each public chain from normalized within-repertoire ranks of inferred template counts. Generation probabilities in a later analysis came from a VDJ recombination model fitted to out-of-frame rearrangements, and those results were checked against IGoR. In a later analysis, TCR-TCR, TCR-HLA and TCR-CMV co-occurrence was scored with hypergeometric tests, and a repertoire-size bias correction was applied to TCR pairs. To estimate false discovery rates, a later analysis permuted the HLA or CMV assignments 20 times. A later analysis grouped co-occurring TCRs with DBSCAN, adding TCRdist sequence similarity when clustering within HLA-allele-positive subsets. Repertoires with fewer than 30,000 or more than 120,000 public chains, plus five repertoires with anomalous nucleotide sharing, were excluded from co-occurrence clustering. The source is immuneACCESS, and TCRdb retained only in-frame sequences with V and J called. Part of the clones is not carried over; for the studies checked, unresolved V genes explain less than half of this, and the remainder is unexplained. V, J and clone size derive from that table, while D and trimming were established from the DNA sequence. Present in this sample are 120,000 to 150,000 clones, approximately 81% of which were seen just once. Roughly 2.5% of the sample is held by the ten biggest clonotypes.

As regards this clone: The antigen this receptor binds is unknown. Base quality data are lacking; no much larger clone is found one base away.

The cohort consisted of 600 or so healthy bone marrow donors. At the time of sampling, all cohort members were nominally healthy, though unrecorded immune exposures were likely present. The donor was CMV seronegative and belonged to the group of 320 or so seronegative cohort members. A peripheral blood sample was provided by each donor, and peripheral blood mononuclear cells were used for TCR beta sequencing. The Qiagen DNeasy Blood Extraction Kit was used to extract genomic DNA from the blood cell samples. The TCR was taken from a boy aged 2-9 years in good health and CMV-seronegative. The sample comprised PBMCs.

Here the CDR3 is given as CASSGTAFYEQYF. The base sequence is TGTGCCAGCAGCGGGACAGCGTTTTACGAGCAGTACTTC. The rearranged chain carries TRBV25-1 and TRBJ2-7, with TRBD1 identical over 7 junction bases. Trimming removed 6 bases from V and 4 bases from J; the gene matches leave 6 bases unexplained. For CDR1 and CDR2, the germline V gene lists MGHDK and SYGVNS. The cysteine opens and the phenylalanine closes a CDR3 of 13 amino acids. The only DNA kept is the CDR3, 39 bases in frame from the first base.